One sample yielded the 25 T cell receptor beta chains listed below, sequenced in a study of metastatic and nonmetastatic thyroid tumors. TCRdb re-analyzed the PCR reads using MiXCR. The table includes about 20,000 clones, roughly 36% detected once. None of the patients had undergone any treatment ahead of thyroid surgery. The material sequenced was tumor tissue. The receptor source for this set is a female donor with papillary thyroid cancer or a benign thyroid nodule (not recorded which). Some clones in this sample may be carry-over from other donors' samples.

The chain recombines TRBV6-2 or TRBV6-3 with TRBJ1-2; unclear D gene. CDR3 length equals 13 residues. Trimming took 5 bases from V and 0 from J, leaving 7 bases between them. Germline V gene lookup returns CDR1 MNHEY and CDR2 SVGEGT. The CDR3 is CASSSSANYGYTF. The DNA for the CDR3 is TGTGCCAGCAGTAGCAGTGCTAACTATGGCTACACCTTC.

This clone was observed a handful of times. The gene calls are TRBV7-8 and TRBJ1-2; D is unclear. V was pared by 5 bases and J by 8 bases, with 12 bases between. The CDR3 length is 12 residues. Germline CDR1 SGHVS, CDR2 FQNEAQ. DNA for the CDR3: TGTGCCAGCAGCCAACCGTCGCGGGGCTACACCTTC. Translation: CASSQPSRGYTF.

The chain joins TRBV6-1 to TRBJ1-1; unclear D gene. V gave up 4 bases and J gave up 5 bases, with 11 bases separating them. The CDR3 consists of 13 residues. The germline gives CDR1 MNHNS, CDR2 SASEGT. CDR3 sequence reads: CASSGLPGTEAFF. The CDR3 region has the DNA TGTGCCAGCAGTGGCCTCCCCGGAACTGAAGCTTTCTTT.

On this clone: The junction departs from germline at one end; a sequencing error may be responsible. This rearrangement joins TRBV11-2 to TRBJ1-3; D is unclear. The length of the CDR3 is 14 residues. CDR1 is SGHAT and CDR2 is FQNNGV in the germline V gene. CDR3 bases: TGTGCCAGCAGCTCCAAAAGGCGCTGGAAACACCATATATTT. This codes for CASSSKRRWKHHIF.

This chain uses TRBV20-1 with TRBJ2-7; 8 bases are a match to TRBD2. CDR3 size: 16 residues. Germline CDR1 and CDR2: DFQATT and SNEGSKA (reference sequence). The V gene end was trimmed by 1 base and the J gene end by 2 bases; junction bases not matched to a gene: 10. The CDR3 DNA reads as TGCAGTGCTAGAGGGGGGAGCGGGAGCTCCCCCTACGAGCAGTACTTC. Its protein product is CSARGGSGSSPYEQYF.

The gene calls are TRBV30 and TRBJ1-5; 8 bases match TRBD1. This CDR3 contains 15 residues. Germline assignment: CDR1 GTSNPN and CDR2 SVGIG (reference sequence). Trimming at V came to 1 base and at J to 5 bases, leaving 7 bases not matched to a gene. The CDR3 coding sequence is TGTGCCTGGAGTGCACTCGGGACAGGTGATCAGCCCCAGCATTTT. It codes for CAWSALGTGDQPQHF.

This clone was picked up a small number of times. The chain recombines TRBV10-1 with TRBJ2-1, with TRBD1 identical over 7 bases. The J segment lost 5 bases and the V segment lost 10 bases, leaving 11 bases of the junction unmatched. CDR3 length: 14 amino acids. CDR1 is WNHNN, CDR2 SYGVQD, per germline (reference sequence). In DNA form, the CDR3 reads TGCGCCACCAACTCAGGGGGTCGGGACAATGAGCAGTTCTTC. Translation: CATNSGGRDNEQFF.

V usage is TRBV24-1 and J usage is TRBJ2-6; no clear D. The germline CDR1 and CDR2 sequences are KGHDR and SFDVKD. This CDR3 comprises 16 residues. The ends were cut back, 5 bases at V and 1 base at J, with 11 bases in the middle. For the CDR3, the DNA is TGTGCCACCAGTGGCGCGGATCAATCTGGGGCCAACGTCCTGACTTTC. It yields the protein CATSGADQSGANVLTF.

The chain carries TRBV7-2 and TRBJ1-2; D gene unclear. V shed 3 bases and J shed 8 bases, with 13 bases lying between them. Germline CDR1 is SGHTA and CDR2 is FQGNSA. This CDR3 contains 13 residues. CDR3 bases: TGTGCCAGCAGCTTTGCATGGGCGGGGGGCTACACCTTC. Protein: CASSFAWAGGYTF.

This clone was counted a few times. The chain joins TRBV11-3 to TRBJ2-3; TRBD1 aligns across 9 bases. There are 15 residues in the CDR3. The V segment lost 3 bases and the J segment 0 bases; nucleotides outside the gene matches: 1. Germline assignment: CDR1 SGHNT and CDR2 YENEEA. CDR3: CASSFGTGSTDTQYF. The CDR3 bases are TGTGCCAGCAGCTTCGGGACAGGGAGCACAGATACGCAGTATTTT.

This clone was seen a few times. The chain employs TRBV12-3 or TRBV12-4 and TRBJ2-1; D ambiguous. The CDR3 loop spans 14 amino acids. V was pared by 4 bases and J by 8 bases, with 15 bases between. This CDR3 reads CASSSLDGFDEQFF. The CDR3 DNA is TGTGCCAGCAGTTCCCTTGATGGATTCGATGAGCAGTTCTTC.

The V and J genes are TRBV11-2 and TRBJ1-1; 7 bases line up with TRBD1. The CDR3 has 13 residues. CDR1 is SGHAT and CDR2 is FQNNGV in the germline V gene. Losses at the gene ends were 5 bases for V and 4 bases for J; bases not matched to a gene: 4. This CDR3 is CASSDRTGTEAFF. The DNA for the CDR3 is TGTGCCAGCAGCGACCGGACAGGCACTGAAGCTTTCTTT.

This clone is deemed hyperexpanded. V gene TRBV6-1 combines with J gene TRBJ2-7, with D possibly being TRBD1 (5 bases). The CDR3 runs 14 residues. Trimming stripped 1 base from V and 3 bases from J, with 10 bases between. The germline V gene has CDR1 MNHNS and CDR2 SASEGT. The CDR3 coding sequence is TGTGCCAGCAGTGAAGAACCAGGGATCTACGAGCAGTACTTC. Its translation is CASSEEPGIYEQYF.

The chain is built from TRBV11-2 and TRBJ2-7; 7 bases align to TRBD1. This CDR3 spans 13 amino acids. Germline V gene lookup returns CDR1 SGHAT and CDR2 FQNNGV. V was pared by 8 bases and J by 3 bases, with 7 bases of the junction left unmatched. In DNA form, the CDR3 reads TGTGCCAGCTCCCAATCAGGGGGCTACGAGCAGTACTTC. Translation: CASSQSGGYEQYF.

In its sample, this clone was seen a few times. The V call is TRBV2, the J call TRBJ2-7; 10 bases agree with TRBD2. CDR3 length equals 14 residues. V shed 1 base, J shed 6 bases, and the junction held 3 bases outside the gene matches. Per the germline V gene, CDR1 is SNHLY and CDR2 is FYNNEI. The CDR3 sequence: CASSEVRLAGEQYF. The CDR3 DNA is TGTGCCAGCAGTGAAGTGCGACTAGCGGGCGAGCAGTACTTC.

This clone has more than one count but fewer than ten. The J gene is TRBJ1-3, the V gene TRBV6-1; D ambiguous. This CDR3 is 14 amino acids long. V gave up 3 bases and J gave up 9 bases, with 15 bases separating them. Germline lookup yields CDR1 MNHNS and CDR2 SASEGT. CDR3 sequence (DNA): TGTGCCAGCAGTGATAGGGCGGGCAGGATCACCATATATTTT. Translation gives CASSDRAGRITIYF.

The CDR3 is CAISESRPGQGNTEAFF. The CDR3 DNA reads TGTGCCATCAGTGAGTCGAGGCCCGGACAGGGTAACACTGAAGCTTTCTTT. The J gene is TRBJ1-1, the V gene TRBV10-3; 8 bases are a match to TRBD1. Germline values: CDR1 ENHRY, CDR2 SYGVKD. The CDR3 has 17 residues. Trimming at V came to 0 bases and at J to 2 bases, leaving 8 bases not matched to a gene.

V and J are TRBV6-1 and TRBJ2-1; D unclear. Trimming stripped 6 bases from V and 7 bases from J, with 7 bases between. CDR1 and CDR2 (germline): MNHNS, SASEGT. The length of the CDR3 is 11 residues. The CDR3 sequence is CASRGRNEQFF. DNA for the CDR3: TGTGCCAGCAGAGGTAGAAATGAGCAGTTCTTC.

The CDR3 DNA reads as TGTGCCTGGAGTCCAGGGGGCGGGAATCAGCCCCAGCATTTT. Translation gives CAWSPGGGNQPQHF. The chain carries TRBV30 and TRBJ1-5; TRBD1 agrees at 8 bases. After removal of 2 bases from V and 4 bases from J, the junction contained 4 bases not matched to a gene. The CDR3 covers 14 residues. Germline assignment: CDR1 GTSNPN and CDR2 SVGIG (reference sequence).

This clone was seen a few times. This chain uses TRBV27 with TRBJ2-7; D not resolved. The CDR3 extends over 13 amino acids. In germline, CDR1 is MNHEY, CDR2 SMNVEV (reference sequence). V shed 2 bases and J shed 1 base, with 6 bases lying between them. CDR3 region: CASSLGLSYEQYF. The CDR3 bases are TGTGCCAGCAGTTTAGGGCTATCCTACGAGCAGTACTTC.

This clone has a handful of counts. The V call is TRBV28, the J call TRBJ2-1; no reliable D call. Germline CDR1 and CDR2: MDHEN and SYDVKM. The CDR3 loop spans 11 amino acids. V shed 1 base and J shed 7 bases, with 2 bases lying between them. This CDR3 is CASSLYNEQFF. CDR3 DNA sequence: TGTGCCAGCAGTTTATATAATGAGCAGTTCTTC.

This clone was found a few times. The chain uses TRBV6-1 and TRBJ2-7; D gene ambiguous. CDR3 length: 13 residues. CDR1 MNHNS and CDR2 SASEGT come from the germline V gene. V lost 6 bases to trimming and J lost 0 bases, with 9 bases between them. DNA of the CDR3: TGTGCCAGCAGGGCCAGCCTCTCCTACGAGCAGTACTTC. It yields the protein CASRASLSYEQYF.

This chain connects TRBV6-1 to TRBJ1-6, with TRBD1 as a possible D gene (5 bases). Per the germline V gene, CDR1 is MNHNS and CDR2 is SASEGT. This CDR3 is 13 amino acids long. V dropped 5 bases and J dropped 11 bases, with 13 bases sitting between them. CDR3 DNA sequence: TGTGCCAGCAGTACTATGGGGGGGACACCCCTCCACTTT. Protein sequence: CASSTMGGTPLHF.

This clone has just a few counts. CDR3 in DNA: TGTGCCACCAGCCTAAGGGCGGGGGGGCCACACGAGCAGTACTTC. Translation gives CATSLRAGGPHEQYF. This sequence joins TRBV15 and TRBJ2-7, with TRBD2 matching over 9 bases. Germline V gene sequence: CDR1 LNHNV, CDR2 YYDKDF (reference sequence). V shed 5 bases, J shed 5 bases, and the junction held 10 bases outside the gene matches. This CDR3 is 15 amino acids long.

V and J are TRBV6-1 and TRBJ2-5; 9 bases are shared with TRBD1. This CDR3 spans 13 amino acids. With 7 bases clipped from V and 2 bases from J, the junction kept 2 bases outside the gene matches. From germline, CDR1 is MNHNS and CDR2 SASEGT. In DNA form, the CDR3 reads TGTGCCAGCAACAGGGGGCAGCAAGAGACCCAGTACTTC. Protein sequence: CASNRGQQETQYF.